This T cell receptor beta chain emerged from a study of shared clonotypes between healthy human individuals. The study's findings and limits: Clonotype sharing among donors likely depends on sequencing depth. Researchers found naive subsets generally carried larger estimated richness than memory subsets. The sampled material consisted only of blood, and tissue repertoires are likely to differ.

Profiling relied on immunoSEQ multiplex PCR, and the TCRdb table lists in-frame clones only, not all of them. The sample lists approximately 980,000 clones, less than 85% occurring once. All donors qualified as healthy HIV-negative adults and had experienced no recent acute infections or vaccinations. Germline trimming cut 6 bases from V and 6 bases from J; bases unmatched to any gene: 8. There are 14 residues in the CDR3. CDR1 is MGHDK, CDR2 SYGVNS, per germline. As for this clone: Its antigen is not known.

The V gene is TRBV25-1, the J gene TRBJ1-2; 9 bases are a match to TRBD1. This TCR was sampled from a man in his late teens or twenties in good health. The sequenced sample was memory CD4+ T cells sorted from blood. Subset reported: CD45RA-negative fraction. Here the CDR3 reads CASRETGGGHGYTF. The CDR3 DNA reads TGTGCCAGCAGGGAAACAGGGGGCGGACATGGCTACACCTTC.